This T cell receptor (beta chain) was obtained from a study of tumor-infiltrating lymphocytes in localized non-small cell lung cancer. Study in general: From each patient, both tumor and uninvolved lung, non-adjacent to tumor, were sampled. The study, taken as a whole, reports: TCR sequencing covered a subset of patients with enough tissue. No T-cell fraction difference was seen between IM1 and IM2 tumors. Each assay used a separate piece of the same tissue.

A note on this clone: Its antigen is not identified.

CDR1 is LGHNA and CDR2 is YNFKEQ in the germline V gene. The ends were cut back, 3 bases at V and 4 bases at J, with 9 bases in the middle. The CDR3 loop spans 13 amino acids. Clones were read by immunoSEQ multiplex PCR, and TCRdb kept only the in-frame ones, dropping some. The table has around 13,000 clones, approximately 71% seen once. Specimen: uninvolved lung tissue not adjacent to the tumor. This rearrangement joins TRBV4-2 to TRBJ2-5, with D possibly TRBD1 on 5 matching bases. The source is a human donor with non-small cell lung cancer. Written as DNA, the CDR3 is TGTGCCAGCAGCCAGTCAACAGGAGAGACCCAGTACTTC. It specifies CASSQSTGETQYF.